These 32 T cell receptor beta chains were all obtained from the same sample, sequenced in a study of blood T cell repertoires in COVID-19. This table comes from immunoSEQ multiplex PCR, and its TCRdb copy is limited to in-frame clones, with some not included. The sample holds under 200,000 clones; approximately 91% are singletons and the top ten take about 0.54%. Sample: peripheral blood. The receptors stem from a man aged 50 to 60 with acute or convalescent COVID-19.

The chain joins TRBV15 to TRBJ2-5, with 9 bases aligning to TRBD2. Germline loops: CDR1 LNHNV, CDR2 YYDKDF (reference sequence). This CDR3 is 19 amino acids long. V lost 3 bases and J lost 1; bases outside the gene matches: 15. CDR3 DNA sequence: TGTGCCACCAGCAGCCTGCGGGCCTTAGCGGGGGCTTCCCAAGAGACCCAGTACTTC. This gives the protein CATSSLRALAGASQETQYF.

The chain has TRBV19 and TRBJ1-5; a possible D gene is TRBD1 (6 bases). Trimming removed 3 bases at V and 2 bases at J, with 14 bases between. The CDR3 is made up of 16 amino acids. Germline loops: CDR1 LNHDA, CDR2 SQIVND (reference sequence). The CDR3 bases are TGTGCCAGTAGTATCTCACAGGGTTTGGGCAATCAGCCCCAGCATTTT. Protein product: CASSISQGLGNQPQHF. The full variable domain, completed using reference TRBV19 and TRBJ1-5, is DGGITQSPKYLFRKEGQNVTLSCEQNLNHDAMYWYRQDPGQGLRLIYYSQIVNDFQKGDIAEGYSVSREKKESFPLTVTSAQKNPTAFYLCASSISQGLGNQPQHFGDGTRLSIL.

The chain recombines TRBV28 with TRBJ1-5; D remains unclear. Trimming pared 5 bases from V and 3 bases from J, leaving 11 bases between. The CDR3 consists of 14 residues. Per the germline V gene, CDR1 is MDHEN and CDR2 is SYDVKM. CDR3 in amino acids: CASSVSGDNQPQHF. CDR3 DNA: TGTGCCAGCAGTGTCTCCGGGGACAATCAGCCCCAGCATTTT.

This sequence joins TRBV6-5 and TRBJ1-5; D possibly corresponds to TRBD1 (6 bases). This CDR3 is 14 amino acids long. V lost 5 bases and J 3 bases, leaving 11 bases between the germline ends. Germline-derived CDR1 and CDR2 are MNHEY and SVGAGI. The CDR3 nucleotides read TGTGCCAGCAGTCCGGGACAAACCAATCAGCCCCAGCATTTT. Protein: CASSPGQTNQPQHF.

The CDR3 region has the DNA TGTGCCAGCAGGGGGACAGGGGTTGGAACTGAAGCTTTCTTT. It is translated as CASRGTGVGTEAFF. This rearrangement joins TRBV28 to TRBJ1-1, with 10 bases identical to TRBD1. This CDR3 contains 14 residues. With 6 bases clipped from V and 5 bases from J, the junction kept 6 bases outside the gene matches. Per the germline V gene, CDR1 is MDHEN and CDR2 is SYDVKM.

The chain employs TRBV11-3 and TRBJ2-1, with TRBD2 as a possible D gene (7 bases). The germline V gene has CDR1 SGHNT and CDR2 YENEEA. The CDR3 runs to 15 residues. The V end lost 1 base, the J end lost 9 bases, and 16 bases lay between the germline ends. The CDR3 spells CASSLGTRGGSEQFF. The CDR3 region has the DNA TGTGCCAGCAGCTTAGGGACTAGGGGGGGGAGTGAGCAGTTCTTC.

The rearrangement joins TRBV28 to TRBJ1-1, with D maybe TRBD1 (5 bases). The CDR3 spans 11 residues. From germline, CDR1 is MDHEN and CDR2 SYDVKM. V lost 10 bases, J lost 5 bases, and 11 bases lay in between. DNA of the CDR3: TGTGCCACCCAGGGTTGGACTGAAGCTTTCTTT. It yields the protein CATQGWTEAFF.

This clone was seen once. This chain joins TRBV7-2 and TRBJ1-6; 7 nucleotides line up with TRBD1. V gave up 4 bases and J gave up 9 bases; unmatched junction bases: 18. The CDR3 consists of 18 residues. CDR1 SGHTA and CDR2 FQGNSA come from the germline V gene. CDR3 protein: CASSYTRGIPGLGSPLHF. The CDR3 DNA reads TGTGCCAGCAGCTATACCAGGGGGATACCCGGTTTAGGTTCACCCCTCCACTTT.

The chain combines TRBV5-1 with TRBJ2-7; unclear D gene. This CDR3 is 13 amino acids long. Deletions cut 0 bases from V and 4 bases from J, with 8 bases between. Germline CDR1 reads SGHRS; CDR2 reads YFSETQ. CDR3 residues: CASSLGSQYEQYF. The CDR3 DNA reads as TGCGCCAGCAGCTTGGGTTCCCAATACGAGCAGTACTTC.

This chain joins TRBV7-9 and TRBJ2-7, with 8 bases fitting TRBD1. The CDR3 length is 14 residues. V lost 5 bases, J lost 5 bases, and 8 bases stayed unmatched. CDR1 is SEHNR, CDR2 FQNEAQ, per germline (reference sequence). CDR3 amino acids: CASSDRDRSNEQYF. CDR3 DNA: TGTGCCAGCAGCGACCGGGACAGGTCCAACGAGCAGTACTTC.

The chain links TRBV29-1 to TRBJ1-1, with 7 bases aligning to TRBD1. Germline V gene data show CDR1 as SQVTM and CDR2 as ANQGSEA. The CDR3 is 11 amino acids. V was clipped by 6 bases and J by 10 bases; unmatched bases: 8. The CDR3 DNA follows: TGCAGCGTGGCCACAGGGGTAGGAGCTTTCTTT. It specifies CSVATGVGAFF.

This chain joins TRBV6-5 and TRBJ2-3, with D possibly being TRBD2 (6 bases). The germline CDR1 and CDR2 sequences are MNHEY and SVGAGI. The CDR3 has 14 amino acids. Trimming took off 6 bases at V and 6 bases at J, with 16 bases between the two ends. The chain's CDR3 is CASRGLGTVDTQYF. CDR3 DNA: TGTGCCAGCAGAGGACTCGGGACTGTCGATACGCAGTATTTT.

The rearrangement uses TRBV28 and TRBJ1-2; maybe TRBD1 (6 bases). Germline V gene data show CDR1 as MDHEN and CDR2 as SYDVKM. V lost 5 bases, J lost 4 bases, and 14 bases lay in between. The CDR3 loop spans 14 amino acids. CDR3 region: CASSPATGSYGYTF. CDR3 in DNA: TGTGCCAGCAGTCCGGCGACAGGTTCCTATGGCTACACCTTC.

The CDR3 loop is CASNVGAASTDTQYF. The DNA for the CDR3 is TGTGCCAGCAACGTGGGGGCAGCTAGCACAGATACGCAGTATTTT. The genes are TRBV7-9 and TRBJ2-3; TRBD1 might be the D (6 bases). CDR3 length: 15 amino acids. V was clipped by 7 bases and J by 0 bases, with 14 bases between them. The germline V gene has CDR1 SEHNR and CDR2 FQNEAQ (reference sequence).

This chain joins TRBV13 and TRBJ1-2, with D possibly matching TRBD1 (5 bases). Looked up from germline, CDR1 is PRHDT and CDR2 is FYEKMQ (reference sequence). V was shortened by 5 bases and J by 4 bases, with 11 bases between the two germline ends. The CDR3 runs 13 residues. The CDR3 DNA reads TGTGCCAGCAGCCCGGGACTGGTCTATGGCTACACCTTC. Translated: CASSPGLVYGYTF.

V usage is TRBV6-4 and J usage is TRBJ2-1; 12 bases align to TRBD2. This CDR3 is 16 amino acids long. Per germline, CDR1 MRHNA and CDR2 SNTAGT. After removal of 6 bases from V and 8 bases from J, the junction contained 11 bases not matched to a gene. The CDR3: CASRPLAGGPSDEQFF. CDR3 in DNA: TGTGCCAGCAGACCCCTAGCGGGAGGGCCCTCGGATGAGCAGTTCTTC.

The gene calls are TRBV30 and TRBJ1-1; possible D gene TRBD1, 5 bases. The length of the CDR3 is 18 residues. The germline gives CDR1 GTSNPN, CDR2 SVGIG (reference sequence). Trimming pared 2 bases from V and 0 bases from J, leaving 22 bases between. CDR3 DNA sequence: TGTGCCTGGAGTAGGCGTGGAACTTGGGGCCACCTGAACACTGAAGCTTTCTTT. Translation: CAWSRRGTWGHLNTEAFF.

The chain employs TRBV28 and TRBJ1-5, with a tentative D call TRBD1 (6 bases). This CDR3 spans 17 amino acids. The germline V gene has CDR1 MDHEN and CDR2 SYDVKM. Trimming removed 5 bases from V and 0 bases from J, with 17 bases in between. The CDR3 reads CASSLETGGGSNQPQHF. Here the CDR3 DNA reads TGTGCCAGCAGTCTGGAGACAGGTGGCGGTAGCAATCAGCCCCAGCATTTT.

The chain carries TRBV30 and TRBJ1-3; 7 bases are a match to TRBD1. The CDR3 is 15 amino acids. The germline V gene has CDR1 GTSNPN and CDR2 SVGIG (reference sequence). V lost 4 bases and J lost 1; bases outside the gene matches: 7. CDR3 in amino acids: CAWTQKGASGNTIYF. The CDR3, as DNA: TGTGCCTGGACTCAAAAGGGGGCTTCTGGAAACACCATATATTTT.

The J gene is TRBJ1-1, the V gene TRBV5-4, with D perhaps TRBD1 (5 bases). The CDR3 contains 14 residues. The V gene's germline CDR1 is SGHNT and CDR2 YYREEE (reference sequence). V dropped 4 bases and J dropped 6 bases, with 16 bases sitting between them. This CDR3 reads CASSRDGRPAEAFF. As DNA, the CDR3 is TGTGCCAGCAGCAGGGACGGGAGGCCCGCTGAAGCTTTCTTT.

The chain has TRBV5-1 and TRBJ2-1, with 9 nucleotides matching TRBD2. CDR3 size: 14 residues. Trimming took 1 base from V and 10 from J; bases not matched to a gene: 6. Germline lookup yields CDR1 SGHRS and CDR2 YFSETQ. CDR3 nucleotides: TGCGCCAGCAGCTTGAAGCGGGGGGCGGGAGAGCAGTTCTTC. It translates to CASSLKRGAGEQFF.

V is TRBV5-6 and J is TRBJ1-3; TRBD1 matches at 7 bases. This CDR3 spans 15 amino acids. Germline CDR1 reads SGHDT; CDR2 reads YYEEEE. The J segment lost 4 bases and the V segment lost 5 bases, leaving 9 bases of the junction unmatched. The CDR3 DNA reads as TGTGCCAGCAGTCACAGGGGTATAATAGGAAACACCATATATTTT. Protein: CASSHRGIIGNTIYF.

The chain recombines TRBV3-1 (or the pseudogene TRBV3-2) with TRBJ1-4; D call uncertain. Trimming took 3 bases from V and 9 from J, leaving 5 bases between them. Germline assignment: CDR1 LGHDT and CDR2 YNNKEL (reference sequence). CDR3 length: 11 residues. The CDR3 protein is CASSQNKKLFF. Written as DNA, the CDR3 is TGTGCCAGCAGCCAGAACAAAAAACTGTTTTTT.

For the CDR3, the DNA is TGTGCCAGCAGCCAAGATTTGGGGGGTTATGGCTACACCTTC. Translating it yields CASSQDLGGYGYTF. The chain uses TRBV4-2 and TRBJ1-2; TRBD1 is a possible D gene (5 bases). CDR1 and CDR2 from the germline V gene are LGHNA and YNFKEQ. The CDR3 is 14 residues long. V lost 0 bases and J 5 bases, leaving 10 bases between the germline ends.

The gene calls are TRBV7-6 and TRBJ2-5; D is possibly TRBD1 (6 bases). V dropped 5 bases and J dropped 6 bases, with 13 bases sitting between them. This CDR3 contains 13 residues. Germline V lookup: CDR1 SGHVS, CDR2 FNYEAQ. CDR3 in DNA: TGTGCCAGCAGCCTACAGGGCCCCAAGACCCAGTACTTC. Translating gives CASSLQGPKTQYF.

The chain combines TRBV6-5 with TRBJ2-7, with 11 bases identical to TRBD1. The length of the CDR3 is 14 residues. The J segment lost 3 bases and the V segment lost 6 bases, leaving 4 bases of the junction unmatched. CDR1 and CDR2 from the germline V gene are MNHEY and SVGAGI. The DNA for the CDR3 is TGTGCCAGCAGGAAGGGACAGGGGGGCTACGAGCAGTACTTC. Its translation is CASRKGQGGYEQYF.

The chain links TRBV18 to TRBJ1-2; a weak D match, TRBD1 (6 bases). From germline, CDR1 is KGHSH and CDR2 LQKENI. The CDR3 is made up of 16 amino acids. The V gene lost 1 base and the J gene lost 5 bases, with 17 bases spanning the gap. CDR3 bases: TGTGCCAGCTCACCACGGTCGGCCGAGAGGGGGTATGGCTACACCTTC. This sequence encodes CASSPRSAERGYGYTF.

This clone has more than one count but fewer than ten. The rearrangement uses TRBV27 and TRBJ2-7; D is possibly TRBD1 (5 bases). The CDR3 is 13 residues long. V lost 5 bases to trimming and J lost 0 bases, with 8 bases between them. Germline assignment: CDR1 MNHEY and CDR2 SMNVEV (reference sequence). The CDR3 loop is CASSTQGSYEQYV. The CDR3 DNA reads TGTGCCAGCAGTACCCAGGGCTCCTACGAGCAGTACGTC.

CDR3 sequence reads: CASTKTLGQITKAFF. DNA for the CDR3: TGTGCCAGCACCAAGACCCTAGGACAGATAACGAAAGCTTTCTTT. This chain connects TRBV6-5 to TRBJ1-1, with D perhaps TRBD1 (6 bases). Trimming cost V 7 bases and J 9 bases, with 24 bases left between them. Looked up from germline, CDR1 is MNHEY and CDR2 is SVGAGI. The CDR3 totals 15 residues.

The sample holds one count of this clone. The genes are TRBV19 and TRBJ1-5, with unresolved D. The V end was cut by 4 bases, the J end by 1 base, with 11 bases between. CDR3 size: 15 residues. CDR1 LNHDA and CDR2 SQIVND come from the germline V gene (reference sequence). Here the CDR3 reads CASSNGDLSNQPQHF. The CDR3 DNA sequence: TGTGCCAGTAGTAATGGAGACCTAAGCAATCAGCCCCAGCATTTT.

The chain has TRBV29-1 and TRBJ2-6; 8 nucleotides agree with TRBD2. V shed 5 bases and J 4 bases; nucleotides not matched to a gene: 16. Germline CDR1 reads SQVTM; CDR2 reads ANQGSEA. The CDR3 has 18 amino acids. The CDR3 spells CSVSAGVYSWEGANVLTF. The CDR3 coding sequence is TGCAGCGTTTCAGCGGGAGTCTATAGTTGGGAGGGGGCCAACGTCCTGACTTTC.

This CDR3 reads CASSTGDRNQPQHF. The CDR3 DNA reads TGTGCCAGCAGTACGGGGGACAGAAATCAGCCCCAGCATTTT. The V gene is TRBV6-5, the J gene TRBJ1-5, with TRBD1 matching 7 bases. Per germline, CDR1 MNHEY and CDR2 SVGAGI. The CDR3 has 14 amino acids. With V trimmed by 5 bases and J by 4 bases, 5 bases remained unmatched.